A single sample is the source of the 14 T cell receptor beta chains below, sequenced in a study of PD-1 blockade in mismatch repair-deficient tumors. Sequencing used immunoSEQ multiplex PCR; TCRdb keeps in-frame clones, though not all of them. Here the sample spans approximately 16,000 clones, more than 70% being singletons. The material sequenced was PBMCs, taken before pembrolizumab treatment. The receptor set was obtained from an adult with mismatch repair-deficient cancer.

The J gene is TRBJ1-5, the V gene TRBV5-5; D not certain. Germline V gene data show CDR1 as SGHKS and CDR2 as YYEKEE (reference sequence). This CDR3 contains 15 residues. V was trimmed by 0 bases and J by 0 bases, leaving 7 bases between them. The CDR3 bases are TGTGCCAGCAGCTTGGGACTTAATAGCAATCAGCCCCAGCATTTT. This translates into CASSLGLNSNQPQHF.

There are a few counts of this clone. V and J are TRBV29-1 and TRBJ1-2; no clear D gene. The V and J ends lost 2 bases and 8 bases respectively, with 12 bases between them. Germline lookup yields CDR1 SQVTM and CDR2 ANQGSEA. CDR3 size: 12 residues. The CDR3 sequence is CSVENVGIGYTF. CDR3 bases: TGCAGCGTTGAAAATGTCGGCATCGGCTACACCTTC.

V is TRBV11-2 and J is TRBJ1-1; 9 nucleotides agree with TRBD1. Trimming removed 4 bases from V and 5 bases from J; junction bases left unmatched: 8. Per germline, CDR1 SGHAT and CDR2 FQNNGV. The CDR3 is made up of 15 amino acids. Here the CDR3 reads CASSSKQGARTEAFF. The CDR3 region has the DNA TGTGCCAGCAGCTCCAAACAGGGGGCGAGGACTGAAGCTTTCTTT.

A single count supports this clone. The J gene is TRBJ2-3, the V gene TRBV6-4; 8 nucleotides line up with TRBD2. This CDR3 is 14 amino acids long. V gave up 9 bases and J gave up 4 bases; unmatched junction bases: 9. Germline lookup yields CDR1 MRHNA and CDR2 SNTAGT. CDR3 in amino acids: CASTSGSRADTQYF. The CDR3 bases are TGTGCCAGTACCAGCGGGAGTCGGGCAGATACGCAGTATTTT.

The J gene is TRBJ1-1, the V gene TRBV28; possible D gene TRBD1, 6 bases. The CDR3 has 14 amino acids. The germline gives CDR1 MDHEN, CDR2 SYDVKM. V lost 5 bases and J lost 5, with 15 bases in between. DNA of the CDR3: TGTGCCAGCAGTCCCCCCGAGGGGGGGACTGAAGCTTTCTTT. This translates into CASSPPEGGTEAFF.

As DNA, the CDR3 is TGTGCCAGCGGACCGGGACCGTTGAACACCGGGGAGCTGTTTTTT. Encoded protein: CASGPGPLNTGELFF. This sequence joins TRBV9 and TRBJ2-2, with D perhaps matching TRBD1 or TRBD2 (5 bases each). CDR3 length: 15 residues. CDR1 and CDR2 (germline): SGDLS, YYNGEE. The ends were cut back, 7 bases at V and 1 base at J, with 14 bases in the middle. The full variable domain, rest sourced from reference TRBV9 and TRBJ2-2, is DSGVTQTPKHLITATGQRVTLRCSPRSGDLSVYWYQQSLDQGLQFLIQYYNGEERAKGNILERFSAQQFPDLHSELNLSSLELGDSALYFCASGPGPLNTGELFFGEGSRLTVL.

V usage is TRBV5-6 and J usage is TRBJ2-1, with D perhaps matching TRBD2 (7 bases). The germline gives CDR1 SGHDT, CDR2 YYEEEE. Trimming cost V 1 base and J 8 bases, with 16 bases left between them. The CDR3 sequence is 15 residues long. The CDR3 protein is CASSLLGGVLDEQFF. Written as DNA, the CDR3 is TGTGCCAGCAGCTTGTTAGGGGGGGTTCTGGATGAGCAGTTCTTC.

The chain combines TRBV5-1 with TRBJ2-7, with D tentatively TRBD1 (6 bases). Germline-derived CDR1 and CDR2 are SGHRS and YFSETQ. The CDR3 loop spans 15 amino acids. Between the trimmed V and J ends, which lost 3 bases and 2 bases, there was a span of 15 bases. The CDR3 DNA reads TGCGCCAGCAGCTGGGGCAGACAGGCGACCTACGAGCAGTACTTC. It is translated as CASSWGRQATYEQYF.

This chain uses TRBV7-2 with TRBJ2-5; TRBD2 matches at 9 bases. V gave up 4 bases and J gave up 5 bases; unmatched junction bases: 8. Germline-derived CDR1 and CDR2 are SGHTA and FQGNSA. The CDR3 has 15 amino acids. CDR3 in DNA: TGTGCCAGCAGCTCGATAGCGGGAGTTTGGGAGACCCAGTACTTC. Protein sequence: CASSSIAGVWETQYF. Based on the CDR3 plus reference TRBV7-2 and TRBJ2-5, the full variable domain is GAGVSQSPSNKVTEKGKDVELRCDPISGHTALYWYRQSLGQGLEFLIYFQGNSAPDKSGLPSDRFSAERTGGSVSTLTIQRTQQEDSAVYLCASSSIAGVWETQYFGPGTRLLVL.

V gene TRBV4-1 combines with J gene TRBJ2-7, with 13 positions matching TRBD2. The germline gives CDR1 MGHRA, CDR2 YSYEKL. The CDR3 runs 15 residues. V dropped 3 bases and J dropped 1; count of bases not matched to a gene: 0. The CDR3 DNA reads TGCGCCAGCAGCCAGGGACTAGCGGGGTCCTACGAGCAGTACTTC. Amino acids: CASSQGLAGSYEQYF.

This clone came up once. The chain combines TRBV18 with TRBJ2-4; D is undetermined. This CDR3 has 16 amino acids. The ends were cut back, 1 base at V and 0 bases at J, with 10 bases in the middle. Germline values: CDR1 KGHSH, CDR2 LQKENI. This chain's CDR3 is CASSPRGSVAKNIQYF. The CDR3 DNA reads as TGTGCCAGCTCACCACGGGGATCCGTAGCCAAAAACATTCAGTACTTC.

This clone was observed a single time. The genes are TRBV19 and TRBJ2-7, with TRBD1 identical over 9 bases. Germline V CDR1 and CDR2: LNHDA, SQIVND (reference sequence). V was pared by 3 bases and J by 5 bases, with 5 bases of the junction left unmatched. The CDR3 has 14 amino acids. CDR3 coding DNA: TGTGCCAGTAGTATTACAGGGGGCTTGGACGAGCAGTACTTC. This translates into CASSITGGLDEQYF.

The chain recombines TRBV6-4 with TRBJ1-1, with D maybe TRBD1 (6 bases). V shed 2 bases and J shed 6 bases, with 10 bases lying between them. Germline V gene data show CDR1 as MRHNA and CDR2 as SNTAGT. CDR3 length equals 13 residues. The CDR3 region has the DNA TGTGCCAGCAGTGACACAGACAGGTCTGAAGCTTTCTTT. This sequence encodes CASSDTDRSEAFF.

This clone occurred once. This chain connects TRBV5-6 to TRBJ1-1; 8 positions match TRBD1. Per the germline V gene, CDR1 is SGHDT and CDR2 is YYEEEE. The CDR3 is made up of 15 amino acids. The J segment lost 4 bases and the V segment lost 4 bases, leaving 9 bases of the junction unmatched. The CDR3 reads CASSPRGQGPTEAFF. The CDR3 nucleotides read TGTGCCAGCAGCCCGAGAGGACAGGGCCCCACTGAAGCTTTCTTT. Complete variable domain (other parts from reference TRBV5-6 and TRBJ1-1): DAGVTQSPTHLIKTRGQQVTLRCSPKSGHDTVSWYQQALGQGPQFIFQYYEEEERQRGNFPDRFSGHQFPNYSSELNVNALLLGDSALYLCASSPRGQGPTEAFFGQGTRLTVV.